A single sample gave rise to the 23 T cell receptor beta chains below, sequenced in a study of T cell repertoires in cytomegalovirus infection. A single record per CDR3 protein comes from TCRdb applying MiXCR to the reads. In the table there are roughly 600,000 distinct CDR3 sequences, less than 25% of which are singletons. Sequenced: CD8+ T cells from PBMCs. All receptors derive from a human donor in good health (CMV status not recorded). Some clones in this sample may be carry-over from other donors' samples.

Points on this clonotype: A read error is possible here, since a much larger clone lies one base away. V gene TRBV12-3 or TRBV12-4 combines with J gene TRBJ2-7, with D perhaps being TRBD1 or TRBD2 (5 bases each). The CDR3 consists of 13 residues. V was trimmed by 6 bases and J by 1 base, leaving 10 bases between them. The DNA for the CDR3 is TGTGCCAGCAGGGGGGACCAATCCTACGAGCAGTACTTC. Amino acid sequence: CASRGDQSYEQYF.

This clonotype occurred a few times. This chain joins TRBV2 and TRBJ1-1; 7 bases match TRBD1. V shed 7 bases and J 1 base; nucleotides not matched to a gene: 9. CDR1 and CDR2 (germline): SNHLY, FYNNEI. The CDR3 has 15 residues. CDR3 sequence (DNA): TGTGCCAGCAATGACCAGACAGGGTGGAACACTGAAGCTTTCTTT. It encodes CASNDQTGWNTEAFF.

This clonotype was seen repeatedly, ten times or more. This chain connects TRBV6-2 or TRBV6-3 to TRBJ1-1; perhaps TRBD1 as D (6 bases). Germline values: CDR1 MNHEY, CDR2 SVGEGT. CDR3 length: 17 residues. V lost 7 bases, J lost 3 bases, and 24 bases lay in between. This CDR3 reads CASTEDRLAPVDTEAFF. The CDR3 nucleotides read TGTGCCAGCACCGAGGACAGACTCGCCCCTGTGGACACTGAAGCTTTCTTT.

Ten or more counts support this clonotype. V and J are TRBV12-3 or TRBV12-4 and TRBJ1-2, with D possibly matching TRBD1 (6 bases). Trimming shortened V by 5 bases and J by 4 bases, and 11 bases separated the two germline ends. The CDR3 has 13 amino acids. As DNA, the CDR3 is TGTGCCAGCAGTCCTACAGGGTCCTATGGCTACACCTTC. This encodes CASSPTGSYGYTF.

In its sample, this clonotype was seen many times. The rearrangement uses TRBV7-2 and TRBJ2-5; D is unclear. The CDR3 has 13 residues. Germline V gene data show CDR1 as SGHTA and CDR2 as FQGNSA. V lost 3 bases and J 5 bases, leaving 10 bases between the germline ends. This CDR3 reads CASSFFIWETQYF. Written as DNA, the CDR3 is TGTGCCAGCAGCTTTTTCATCTGGGAGACCCAGTACTTC.

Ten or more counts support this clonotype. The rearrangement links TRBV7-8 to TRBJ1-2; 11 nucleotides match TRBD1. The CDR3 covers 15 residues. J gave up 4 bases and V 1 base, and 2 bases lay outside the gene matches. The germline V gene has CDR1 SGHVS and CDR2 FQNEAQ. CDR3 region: CASSLGGQGAYGYTF. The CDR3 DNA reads TGTGCCAGCAGCTTAGGAGGACAGGGGGCCTATGGCTACACCTTC.

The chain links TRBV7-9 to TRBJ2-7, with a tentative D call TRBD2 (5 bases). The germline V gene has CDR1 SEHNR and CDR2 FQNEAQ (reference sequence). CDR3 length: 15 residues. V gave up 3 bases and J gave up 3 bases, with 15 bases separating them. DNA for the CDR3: TGTGCCAGCAGCTTCTCCTTCGGGGTATACTACGAGCAGTACTTC. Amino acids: CASSFSFGVYYEQYF.

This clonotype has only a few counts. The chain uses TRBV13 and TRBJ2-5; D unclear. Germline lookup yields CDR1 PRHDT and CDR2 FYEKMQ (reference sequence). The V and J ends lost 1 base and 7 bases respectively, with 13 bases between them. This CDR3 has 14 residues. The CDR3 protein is CASSLAGIKATQYF. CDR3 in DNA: TGTGCCAGCAGCTTAGCAGGAATCAAAGCGACCCAGTACTTC.

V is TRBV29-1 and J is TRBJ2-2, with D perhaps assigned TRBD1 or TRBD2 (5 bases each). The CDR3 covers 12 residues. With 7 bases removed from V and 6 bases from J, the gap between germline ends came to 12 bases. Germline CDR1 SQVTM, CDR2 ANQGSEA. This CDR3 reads CSGTGTSGELFF. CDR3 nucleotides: TGCAGCGGGACGGGGACCTCCGGGGAGCTGTTTTTT.

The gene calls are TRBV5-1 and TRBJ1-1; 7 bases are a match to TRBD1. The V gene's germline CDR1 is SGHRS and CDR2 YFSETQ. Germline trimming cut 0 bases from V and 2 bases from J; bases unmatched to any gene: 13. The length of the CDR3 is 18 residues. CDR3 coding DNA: TGCGCCAGCAGCTTGGAGGGCCGAATGACAGGGACAAACACTGAAGCTTTCTTT. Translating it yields CASSLEGRMTGTNTEAFF.

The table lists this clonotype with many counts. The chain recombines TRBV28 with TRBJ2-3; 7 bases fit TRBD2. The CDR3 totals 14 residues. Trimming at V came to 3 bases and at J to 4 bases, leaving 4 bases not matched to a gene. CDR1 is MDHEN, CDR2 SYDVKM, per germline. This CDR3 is CASSLLAVSDTQYF. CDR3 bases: TGTGCCAGCAGTTTGCTAGCGGTATCAGATACGCAGTATTTT.

The CDR3 sequence: CASSLGGRYEQYF. CDR3 in DNA: TGTGCCAGCAGCTTGGGAGGCCGCTACGAGCAGTACTTC. V usage is TRBV5-6 and J usage is TRBJ2-7; the D is unclear. The CDR3 has 13 amino acids. Trimming took 0 bases from V and 3 from J, leaving 7 bases between them. In germline, CDR1 is SGHDT, CDR2 YYEEEE.

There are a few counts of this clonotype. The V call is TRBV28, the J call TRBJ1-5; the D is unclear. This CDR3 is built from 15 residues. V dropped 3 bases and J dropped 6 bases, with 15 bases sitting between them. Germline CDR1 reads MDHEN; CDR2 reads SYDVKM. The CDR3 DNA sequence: TGTGCCAGCAGTTTTGCCCGCCGGGGAGGTCAGCCCCAGCATTTT. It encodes CASSFARRGGQPQHF.

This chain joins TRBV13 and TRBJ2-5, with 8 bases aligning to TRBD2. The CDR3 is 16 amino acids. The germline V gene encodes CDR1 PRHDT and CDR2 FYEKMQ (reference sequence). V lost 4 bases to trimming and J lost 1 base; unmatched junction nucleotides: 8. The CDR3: CASSSRGAGAQETQYF. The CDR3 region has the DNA TGTGCCAGCAGCTCGCGGGGAGCGGGGGCCCAAGAGACCCAGTACTTC.

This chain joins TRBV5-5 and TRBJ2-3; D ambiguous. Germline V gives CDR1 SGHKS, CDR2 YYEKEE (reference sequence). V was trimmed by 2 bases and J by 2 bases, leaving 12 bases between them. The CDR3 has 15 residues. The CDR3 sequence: CASSFYDIITDTQYF. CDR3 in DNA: TGTGCCAGCAGCTTTTACGACATCATCACAGATACGCAGTATTTT.

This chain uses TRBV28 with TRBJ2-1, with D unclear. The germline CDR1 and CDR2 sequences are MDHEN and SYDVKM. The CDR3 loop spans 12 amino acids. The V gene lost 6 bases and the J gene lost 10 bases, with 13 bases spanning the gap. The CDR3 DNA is TGTGCCAGCAGCCCCTGGGCCAGCGAGCAGTTCTTC. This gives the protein CASSPWASEQFF.

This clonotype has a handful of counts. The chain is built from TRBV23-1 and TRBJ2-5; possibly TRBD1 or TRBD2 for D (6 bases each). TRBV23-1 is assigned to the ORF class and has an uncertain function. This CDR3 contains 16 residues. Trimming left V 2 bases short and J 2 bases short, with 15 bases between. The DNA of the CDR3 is TGCGCCAGCAGTCAAAAGGCCGAAGGGGGGCAAGAGACCCAGTACTTC. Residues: CASSQKAEGGQETQYF.

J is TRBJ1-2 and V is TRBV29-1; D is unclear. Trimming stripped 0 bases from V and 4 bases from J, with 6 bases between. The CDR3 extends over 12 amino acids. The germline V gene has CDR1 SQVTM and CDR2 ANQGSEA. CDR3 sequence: CSVEDRLYGYTF. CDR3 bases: TGCAGCGTTGAAGACAGACTCTATGGCTACACCTTC. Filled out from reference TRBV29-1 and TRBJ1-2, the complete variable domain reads SAVISQKPSRDICQRGTSLTIQCQVDSQVTMMFWYRQQPGQSLTLIATANQGSEATYESGFVIDKFPISRPNLTFSTLTVSNMSPEDSSIYLCSVEDRLYGYTFGSGTRLTVV.

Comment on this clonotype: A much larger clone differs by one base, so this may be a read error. The CDR3 sequence is CANSGAGDEQFF. The CDR3 nucleotides read TGTGCCAACAGTGGGGCAGGGGACGAGCAGTTCTTC. The chain links TRBV7-4 to TRBJ2-1; possible D gene TRBD1, 6 bases. The CDR3 is 12 residues long. Trimming took 10 bases from V and 10 from J, leaving 17 bases between them. Germline loops: CDR1 SGHVT, CDR2 SQSDAQ. The full variable domain, with the rest looked up from reference TRBV7-4 and TRBJ2-1, is GAGVSQSPRYKVAKRGRDVALRCDSISGHVTLYWYRQTLGQGSEVLTYSQSDAQRDKSGRPSGRFSAERPERSVSTLKIQRTEQGDSAVYLCANSGAGDEQFFGPGTRLTVL.

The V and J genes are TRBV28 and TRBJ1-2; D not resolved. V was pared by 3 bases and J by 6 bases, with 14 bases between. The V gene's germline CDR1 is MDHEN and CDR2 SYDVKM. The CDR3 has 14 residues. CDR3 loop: CASSFRGFLNGYTF. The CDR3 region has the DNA TGTGCCAGCAGTTTTCGGGGTTTTCTGAATGGCTACACCTTC.

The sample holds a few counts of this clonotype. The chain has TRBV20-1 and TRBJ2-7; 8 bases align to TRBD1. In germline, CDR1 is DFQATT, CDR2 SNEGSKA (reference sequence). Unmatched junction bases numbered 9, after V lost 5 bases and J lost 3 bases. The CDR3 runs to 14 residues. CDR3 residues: CSAATGTGDYEQYF. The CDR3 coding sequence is TGCAGTGCTGCAACCGGGACAGGAGACTACGAGCAGTACTTC.

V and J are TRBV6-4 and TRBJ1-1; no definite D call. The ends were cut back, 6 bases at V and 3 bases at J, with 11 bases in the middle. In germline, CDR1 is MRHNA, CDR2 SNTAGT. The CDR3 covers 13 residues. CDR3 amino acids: CASREEVDTEAFF. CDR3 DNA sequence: TGTGCCAGCAGAGAGGAGGTCGACACTGAAGCTTTCTTT.

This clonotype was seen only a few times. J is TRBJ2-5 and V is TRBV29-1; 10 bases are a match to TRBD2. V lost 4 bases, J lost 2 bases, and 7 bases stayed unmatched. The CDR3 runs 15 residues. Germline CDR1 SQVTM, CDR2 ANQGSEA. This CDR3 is CSVAQGLASQETQYF. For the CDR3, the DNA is TGCAGCGTTGCACAGGGACTAGCGTCACAAGAGACCCAGTACTTC.